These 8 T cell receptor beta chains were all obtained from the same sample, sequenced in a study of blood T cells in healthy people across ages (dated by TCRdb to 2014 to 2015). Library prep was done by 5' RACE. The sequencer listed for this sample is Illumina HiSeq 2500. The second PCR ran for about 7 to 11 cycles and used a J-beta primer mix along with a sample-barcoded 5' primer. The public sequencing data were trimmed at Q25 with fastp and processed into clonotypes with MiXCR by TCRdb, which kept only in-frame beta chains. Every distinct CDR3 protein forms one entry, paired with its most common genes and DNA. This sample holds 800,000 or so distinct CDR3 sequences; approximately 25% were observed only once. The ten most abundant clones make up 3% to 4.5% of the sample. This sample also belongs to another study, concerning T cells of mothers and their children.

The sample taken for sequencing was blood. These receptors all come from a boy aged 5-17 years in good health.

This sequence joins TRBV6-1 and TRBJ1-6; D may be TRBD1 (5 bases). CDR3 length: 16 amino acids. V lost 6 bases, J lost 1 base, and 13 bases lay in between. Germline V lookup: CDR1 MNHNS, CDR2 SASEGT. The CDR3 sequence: CASSTGSRSYNSPLHF. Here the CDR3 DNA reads TGTGCCAGCAGCACAGGTTCCAGGTCCTATAATTCACCCCTCCACTTT.

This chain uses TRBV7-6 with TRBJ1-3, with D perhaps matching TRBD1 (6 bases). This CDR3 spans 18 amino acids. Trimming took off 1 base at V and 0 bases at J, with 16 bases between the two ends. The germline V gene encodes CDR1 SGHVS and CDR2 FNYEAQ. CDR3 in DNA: TGTGCCAGCAGCTTAGGACCCGGGACAAGATACTCTGGAAACACCATATATTTT. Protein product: CASSLGPGTRYSGNTIYF.

The CDR3 DNA reads as TGTGCCAGCAGCCCCGACAGGGATGAGCAGTTCTTC. This translates into CASSPDRDEQFF. The J gene is TRBJ2-5, the V gene TRBV7-2; 7 nucleotides align to TRBD1. The assigned J gene may be wrong: the sequence end matches TRBJ2-1 better. Germline assignment: CDR1 SGHTA and CDR2 FQGNSA. The CDR3 covers 12 residues.

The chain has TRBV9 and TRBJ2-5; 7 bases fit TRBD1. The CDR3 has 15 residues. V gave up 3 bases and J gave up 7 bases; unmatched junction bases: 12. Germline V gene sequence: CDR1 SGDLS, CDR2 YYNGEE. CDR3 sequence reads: CASSATGLVEGTQYF. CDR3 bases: TGTGCCAGCAGCGCGACAGGGCTGGTAGAAGGGACCCAGTACTTC.

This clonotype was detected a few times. The CDR3 here is CASSFEAGVPYNEQFF. The CDR3 coding sequence is TGTGCCAGCAGCTTCGAAGCGGGAGTTCCCTACAATGAGCAGTTCTTC. The rearrangement links TRBV7-9 to TRBJ2-1; 8 bases are shared with TRBD2. From germline, CDR1 is SEHNR and CDR2 FQNEAQ (reference sequence). CDR3 length equals 16 residues. Losses at the gene ends were 3 bases for V and 2 bases for J; bases not matched to a gene: 6.

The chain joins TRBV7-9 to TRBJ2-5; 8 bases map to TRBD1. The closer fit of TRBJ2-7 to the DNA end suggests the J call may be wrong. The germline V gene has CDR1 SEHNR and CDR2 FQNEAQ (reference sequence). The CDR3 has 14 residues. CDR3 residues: CASSGPGQGIEQYF. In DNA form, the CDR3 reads TGTGCCAGCAGCGGGCCCGGACAGGGAATCGAGCAGTACTTC.

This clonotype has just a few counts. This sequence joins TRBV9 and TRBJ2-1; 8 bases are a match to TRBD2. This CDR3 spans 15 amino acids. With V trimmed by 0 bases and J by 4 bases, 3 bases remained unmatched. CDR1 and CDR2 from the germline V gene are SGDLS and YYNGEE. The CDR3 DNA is TGTGCCAGCAGCGTAGGGGCGGGAGGTTACAATGAGCAGTTCTTC. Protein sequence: CASSVGAGGYNEQFF.

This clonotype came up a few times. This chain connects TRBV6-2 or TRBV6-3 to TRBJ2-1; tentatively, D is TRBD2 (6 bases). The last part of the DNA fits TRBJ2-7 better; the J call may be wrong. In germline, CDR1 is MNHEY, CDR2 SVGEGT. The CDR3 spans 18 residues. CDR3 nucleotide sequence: TGTGCCAGCAGTTCCCTCTCTGGCAGGGCCCTAGCGACCTACGAGCAGTACTTC. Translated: CASSSLSGRALATYEQYF.